Described below is a single TCR beta chain sequence and its context. What it binds is unknown. A junction boundary mismatches the germline segment, possibly from a read error. The CDR3 sequence is 15 residues long. CDR1 is SNHLY, CDR2 FYNNEI, per germline. These data come from a study of cytomegalovirus exposure and HLA in healthy donors. The study's findings and limits: A highly shared variant cluster was judged a likely technical artifact.

The PCR contained 60 Vbeta and 13 Jbeta primers. Measured with immunoSEQ multiplex PCR; TCRdb has only the in-frame clones, and not every one. This sample has roughly 150,000 clones, with approximately 80% found just once. This clonotype originated in a woman aged 40 to 50 in good health and CMV-seronegative. V and J are TRBV2 and TRBJ2-6, with D tentatively TRBD1 (5 bases). The material sequenced was PBMCs. Here the CDR3 reads CASSADGSGANGLTF. CDR3 DNA: TGTGCCAGCAGTGCGGACGGCTCTGGGGCCAACGGCCTGACTTTC. Together with reference TRBV2 and TRBJ2-6, the CDR3 gives the full variable domain: EPEVTQTPSHQVTQMGQEVILRCVPISNHLYFYWYRQILGQKVEFLVSFYNNEISEKSEIFDDQFSVERPDGSNFTLKIRSTKLEDSAMYFCASSADGSGANGLTFGAGSRLTVL.